This T cell receptor beta chain was retrieved from a study of post-analysis software for immune sequencing data. Overall study context: Clinical courses comprised relapsing-remitting, secondary progressive and progressive-relapsing multiple sclerosis.

About this clonotype: The target antigen is unknown.

V lost 5 bases and J lost 4, with 14 bases in between. This CDR3 has 14 residues. The germline gives CDR1 PRHDT, CDR2 FYEKMQ (reference sequence). Whole-study findings and limits: Those with multiple sclerosis, the patient group, showed significantly lower normalized Chao1 diversity than controls. Samples sharing a preparation batch grouped tightly together when assessed by F measure. Patients carried roughly 5 TRBV segments more frequently than controls did, and TRBV5-6, TRBV5-1 and TRBV20-1 were among them.

The TCR beta cDNA libraries carried unique molecular identifiers. Yield was some 540,000 cDNA molecules from roughly 0.93 to 9.6 million T cells. TCRdb analysed the PCR reads with MiXCR anew, one entry per CDR3 protein. The sample includes about 430,000 distinct CDR3 sequences, more than 30% of them seen just once. The sequence came from a girl aged 2 to 9 with multiple sclerosis. The specimen sequenced was blood. V usage is TRBV13 and J usage is TRBJ1-2; possible D gene TRBD1, 6 bases. The CDR3 DNA is TGTGCCAGCAGCCTAGTAGGACAGCTCTATGGCTACACCTTC. Its translation is CASSLVGQLYGYTF.